This T cell receptor beta chain was identified during a study of shared clonotypes between healthy human individuals. Background on the study: Donors, aged 18 to 49, were two women and a few men.

Libraries were prepared by immunoSEQ multiplex PCR; TCRdb keeps only in-frame clonotypes and omits some of them. Of about 490,000 clones in the sample, 60% to 85% were seen once. CDR3 length: 12 amino acids. Germline V gene data show CDR1 as MGHDK and CDR2 as SYGVNS. Trimming removed 4 bases from V and 11 bases from J, with 13 bases in between. The source is a woman in her thirties or forties in good health. Some clones in this sample may be carry-over from other donors' samples. Sequenced material: PBMCs. The chain uses TRBV25-1 and TRBJ2-3, with D unclear. CDR3 nucleotide sequence: TGTGCCAGCAGTGGGAATTCCCTTAGGCAGTATTTT. Amino acids: CASSGNSLRQYF.